This passage covers 14 T cell receptor beta chains from one sample sequenced in a study of technical replicates of blood from a few donors (TCRdb year 2017). Libraries came from the immunoSEQ multiplex PCR assay. TCRdb re-hosts the immuneACCESS table, in-frame sequences only. Its copies lack some clones; in the studies checked, an unresolved V gene accounts for under half of them, and the cause for the rest is not known. This sample is represented by 55,000 to 75,000 clones; roughly 89% of them were singletons. The biggest ten clones account for under 5% of the sample. Sample: PBMCs. The receptor source for this set is a human donor in good health. Some clones in this sample may be carry-over from other donors' samples.

This clone was counted once. The genes are TRBV7-2 and TRBJ1-4; maybe TRBD1 (6 bases). Deletions cut 1 base from V and 6 bases from J, with 9 bases between. The germline V gene encodes CDR1 SGHTA and CDR2 FQGNSA. The CDR3 is 14 amino acids. Here the CDR3 reads CASSLGQGYEKLFF. CDR3 coding DNA: TGTGCCAGCAGCTTAGGGCAGGGGTATGAAAAACTGTTTTTT.

V usage is TRBV30 and J usage is TRBJ2-7; 9 bases map to TRBD1. Germline CDR1 reads GTSNPN; CDR2 reads SVGIG (reference sequence). V was pared by 2 bases and J by 6 bases, with 8 bases of the junction left unmatched. CDR3 length: 14 amino acids. This CDR3 is CAWSTGTGLLEQYF. In DNA form, the CDR3 reads TGTGCCTGGAGTACCGGGACAGGGCTCCTCGAGCAGTACTTC.

This clone occurred once. CDR3 sequence reads: CASSLGQGNEQYF. The DNA of the CDR3 is TGTGCCAGTAGCCTGGGACAGGGAAACGAGCAGTACTTC. The chain carries TRBV19 and TRBJ2-7; 9 bases fit TRBD1. V lost 6 bases to trimming and J lost 5 bases; unmatched junction nucleotides: 5. Germline loops: CDR1 LNHDA, CDR2 SQIVND (reference sequence). The CDR3 sequence is 13 residues long.

The table lists this clone with a count of one. The chain employs TRBV6-1 and TRBJ2-7; D unclear. This CDR3 has 15 residues. V dropped 0 bases and J dropped 2 bases, with 11 bases sitting between them. Germline CDR1 MNHNS, CDR2 SASEGT. The CDR3, as DNA: TGTGCCAGCAGTGAAGCGACCGGGTCCCCCTACGAGCAGTACTTC. This translates into CASSEATGSPYEQYF.

This CDR3 reads CAISESVSAYEQYF. For the CDR3, the DNA is TGTGCCATCAGTGAGTCGGTCTCGGCCTACGAGCAGTACTTC. This rearrangement joins TRBV10-3 to TRBJ2-7; no reliable D call. V shed 0 bases and J shed 2 bases, with 8 bases lying between them. Germline-derived CDR1 and CDR2 are ENHRY and SYGVKD. The CDR3 contains 14 residues.

The genes are TRBV7-3 and TRBJ1-1; TRBD1 might be the D (6 bases). CDR3 size: 13 residues. The germline gives CDR1 SGHTA, CDR2 FQGTGA. V lost 5 bases to trimming and J lost 7 bases, with 14 bases between them. Here the CDR3 reads CASSPRGGDEAFF. DNA for the CDR3: TGTGCCAGCAGCCCCCGAGGGGGTGATGAAGCTTTCTTT.

The chain recombines TRBV4-3 with TRBJ2-2; possibly TRBD2 for D (5 bases). The CDR3 has 15 amino acids. CDR1 and CDR2 (germline): LGHNA, YSLEER. The V end was cut by 1 base, the J end by 4 bases, with 10 bases between. The CDR3 DNA is TGCGCCAGCAGCCAAGCGGCGGGCGTCACCGGGGAGCTGTTTTTT. Encoded protein: CASSQAAGVTGELFF.

The gene calls are TRBV7-3 and TRBJ2-3; D might be TRBD2 (6 bases). The CDR3 length is 14 residues. With 4 bases removed from V and 2 bases from J, the gap between germline ends came to 10 bases. Per the germline V gene, CDR1 is SGHTA and CDR2 is FQGTGA. CDR3 DNA sequence: TGTGCCAGCAGCTCCCGGGACTTCACAGATACGCAGTATTTT. Encoded protein: CASSSRDFTDTQYF.

The CDR3 loop is CASSLEGLGLGEQYF. The DNA of the CDR3 is TGCGCCAGCAGCTTGGAGGGACTAGGTTTGGGCGAGCAGTACTTC. The chain links TRBV5-1 to TRBJ2-7; TRBD2 matches at 8 bases. Germline V gives CDR1 SGHRS, CDR2 YFSETQ. This CDR3 has 15 residues. The V and J ends lost 0 bases and 6 bases, in that order; junction bases with no gene match: 8.

The chain is built from TRBV27 and TRBJ2-2; 15 bases match TRBD2. The CDR3 runs 18 residues. From germline, CDR1 is MNHEY and CDR2 SMNVEV (reference sequence). V lost 5 bases to trimming and J lost 5 bases; unmatched junction nucleotides: 9. CDR3 DNA: TGTGCCAGCAGTCCGGGACTAGCGGGAGGCCTCAGGACCGGGGAGCTGTTTTTT. Residues: CASSPGLAGGLRTGELFF.

The chain is built from TRBV7-2 and TRBJ2-5; 7 nucleotides line up with TRBD1. V shed 6 bases and J 5 bases; nucleotides not matched to a gene: 6. Germline V gene lookup returns CDR1 SGHTA and CDR2 FQGNSA. The CDR3 extends over 13 amino acids. In nucleotides, the CDR3 is TGTGCCAGCAGATACACAGGGGTGGAGACCCAGTACTTC. This encodes CASRYTGVETQYF.

The rearrangement links TRBV6-1 to TRBJ2-2; 7 nucleotides agree with TRBD2. Per the germline V gene, CDR1 is MNHNS and CDR2 is SASEGT. J gave up 0 bases and V 4 bases, and 17 bases lay outside the gene matches. The CDR3 has 20 amino acids. This CDR3 is CASSGGPRDYLNANTGELFF. Here the CDR3 DNA reads TGTGCCAGCAGTGGGGGCCCCCGGGACTACCTTAACGCGAACACCGGGGAGCTGTTTTTT.

This rearrangement joins TRBV7-8 to TRBJ2-2; D gene unclear. Trimming cost V 2 bases and J 4 bases, with 11 bases left between them. Germline assignment: CDR1 SGHVS and CDR2 FQNEAQ. The CDR3 is 15 residues long. The CDR3 sequence: CASSLRARATGELFF. CDR3 coding DNA: TGTGCCAGCAGCTTACGTGCTAGAGCCACCGGGGAGCTGTTTTTT.

This rearrangement joins TRBV5-1 to TRBJ2-7, with 11 bases identical to TRBD1. CDR3 length: 14 amino acids. Germline V gives CDR1 SGHRS, CDR2 YFSETQ. The V segment lost 4 bases and the J segment 7 bases; nucleotides outside the gene matches: 7. The DNA of the CDR3 is TGCGCCAGCAGCGAACGGACAGGGGGCTGGGAGCAGTACTTC. It encodes CASSERTGGWEQYF.